This TCR beta chain was captured in a study of response to subunit inactivated influenza vaccine (dated by TCRdb to the late 2010s). With respect to the entire study: Deep quantitative profiling of the T cell receptor repertoire was used in the study to follow responses to a trivalent subunit inactivated influenza vaccine.

Study-wide conclusions, independent of this receptor: The authors suggested that each seasonal influenza vaccination may recruit only a limited number of new T cells.

This clonotype was picked up a small number of times. The antigen it binds to is not known. Per-nucleotide qualities are absent, and no much larger clonotype sits a single base away. The CDR3 contains 14 residues, cysteine and phenylalanine counted. The only DNA kept is the CDR3, 42 bases in frame from the first base. CDR1 KGHSH and CDR2 LQKENI are derived from the germline V gene. V sheds 0 bases and J sheds 3 bases, leaving 7 bases between their ends. The library was obtained by RT-PCR. Instrument used: Illumina HiSeq 2500. TCRdb trimmed public reads at Q25 via fastp, called clones via MiXCR and kept in-frame beta chains. Each entry is one CDR3 protein sequence, shown with its most common DNA and genes. The sample yields hundreds of thousands of distinct CDR3 sequences; about 25% were counted once. 1.9% of the sample rests with the top ten.

The chain was built from TRBV18 and TRBJ2-3; a confident D gene designation cannot be given. The source material was CD4+ T cells sorted from PBMCs, sampled about 5 days after vaccination. The TCR comes from a man aged 45-65 years who received an inactivated influenza vaccine. Donor details come from another sample of the same person, matched by shared clones. The CDR3 corresponds to CASSPPIGTDTQYF. The bases are TGTGCCAGCTCACCACCTATCGGGACAGATACGCAGTATTTT. The reference TRBV18 and TRBJ2-3 proteins fill in what lies around the CDR3, so the full variable domain reads NAGVMQNPRHLVRRRGQEARLRCSPMKGHSHVYWYRQLPEEGLKFMVYLQKENIIDESGMPKERFSAEFPKEGPSILRIQQVVRGDSAAYFCASSPPIGTDTQYFGPGTRLTVL.